This paragraph covers one T cell receptor beta chain sequence. Its specificity is unknown. The junction and the germline gene differ at one end; a read error may be behind it. The record originates from a study of tumor-infiltrating lymphocytes in primary liver carcinoma. Study overall: Tumor stage was T1-T3 N0M0, and tumor size was 4.2 to 10 cm across. Study-level results: Tumor top-250-clone fractions significantly exceeded those of blood (p = 0.039).

Total RNA amounting to around 530 ng was the source from which TCR beta cDNA was made with a constant-region primer. Slightly modified ARM-PCR with three nested multiplex PCR rounds yielded TCR beta libraries. The study ran its first two PCR rounds for approximately 11 cycles each, using TRBV1-TRBV30 forward primers and a C-beta reverse primer. A single record per CDR3 protein comes from TCRdb applying MiXCR to the multiplex PCR reads. The repertoire consists of roughly 78,000 distinct CDR3 sequences, with 70% to 75% occurring once and the leading ten covering 12% to 15%. From about 19-30 mg of unsorted bulk tissue, DNA and RNA were co-extracted together. All tumor specimens exceeded 80% viable tumor cells. CDR3 length: 11 residues. The germline CDR1 and CDR2 sequences are SGHDT and YYEEEE.

The receptor was derived from an older woman with primary liver carcinoma and hepatitis B virus infection. Sequenced: liver tumor tissue from sampling region 4. The subset was: tumor region T4, right-lateral pole. The rearrangement links TRBV5-6 to TRBJ2-7; D unresolved. The CDR3 loop is CASSAIYEQYF. CDR3 DNA sequence: TGCGCCAGCAGCGCTATTTACGAGCAGTACTTC.